The 22 T cell receptor beta chains below come from one sample, sequenced in a study of OX40 agonist ivuxolimab in advanced cancers. Data came from immunoSEQ multiplex PCR; TCRdb stores just in-frame clones and leaves some out. This table has tens of thousands of clones, 75% to 90% appearing once. Sample: CD4+ or CD8+ T cells sorted from blood, taken in a trial of the OX40 agonist ivuxolimab. The receptors derive from an adult with an advanced solid tumor such as melanoma, head and neck, liver or kidney cancer.

The chain carries TRBV28 and TRBJ2-2; 8 bases line up with TRBD1. Germline trimming cut 5 bases from V and 4 bases from J; bases unmatched to any gene: 15. CDR1 and CDR2 from the germline V gene are MDHEN and SYDVKM. This CDR3 region has 18 residues. The CDR3 loop reads CASSPSPRDRYFTGELFF. CDR3 DNA: TGTGCCAGCAGTCCCAGCCCCCGGGACAGGTATTTCACCGGGGAGCTGTTTTTT.

The chain joins TRBV6-4 to TRBJ1-4; D unresolved. This CDR3 is built from 20 residues. CDR1 MRHNA and CDR2 SNTAGT come from the germline V gene. Deletions cut 5 bases from V and 5 bases from J, with 30 bases between. CDR3 sequence (DNA): TGTGCCAGCAGTTATCAGAGAAGCGATCTCGGAGGCGATCTCAATGAAAAACTGTTTTTT. Translated: CASSYQRSDLGGDLNEKLFF.

This chain links TRBV2 with TRBJ2-2; 8 bases match TRBD2. Germline V gene data show CDR1 as SNHLY and CDR2 as FYNNEI. This CDR3 has 18 residues. Unmatched junction bases numbered 12, after V lost 4 bases and J lost 2 bases. CDR3 sequence: CASSALRGVGVNTGELFF. CDR3 sequence (DNA): TGTGCCAGCAGTGCATTGCGGGGGGTCGGGGTTAACACCGGGGAGCTGTTTTTT.

J is TRBJ2-4 and V is TRBV19; 9 bases align to TRBD1. Germline V gene sequence: CDR1 LNHDA, CDR2 SQIVND (reference sequence). J gave up 6 bases and V 8 bases, and 11 bases lay outside the gene matches. The CDR3 is made up of 15 amino acids. DNA of the CDR3: TGTGCCAGTTCTCAACAGGGGGCCCGGGGAAACATTCAGTACTTC. This codes for CASSQQGARGNIQYF.

V usage is TRBV9 and J usage is TRBJ2-1; TRBD2 agrees at 12 bases. The CDR3 spans 15 residues. Germline CDR1 reads SGDLS; CDR2 reads YYNGEE. Trimming cost V 5 bases and J 10 bases; bases outside gene matches: 10. CDR3 in amino acids: CASSLRGLAGGEQFF. The CDR3 DNA reads TGTGCCAGCAGTCTACGGGGACTAGCGGGTGGAGAGCAGTTCTTC.

The J gene is TRBJ1-1, the V gene TRBV28, with no clear D. CDR3 size: 15 residues. V lost 1 base and J lost 1, with 10 bases in between. Germline loops: CDR1 MDHEN, CDR2 SYDVKM. Here the CDR3 reads CASSLLEQPNTEAFF. For the CDR3, the DNA is TGTGCCAGCAGTTTATTGGAACAGCCGAACACTGAAGCTTTCTTT.

The chain links TRBV11-2 to TRBJ1-2; 9 positions agree with TRBD1. J was trimmed by 4 bases and V by 3 bases; bases with no gene match: 6. The CDR3 is 15 amino acids. CDR1 is SGHAT, CDR2 FQNNGV, per germline. The CDR3 nucleotides are TGTGCCAGCAGCTTCCATGACAGGGGGGCCTATGGCTACACCTTC. This translates into CASSFHDRGAYGYTF.

The rearrangement links TRBV28 to TRBJ2-6; no clear D. The V gene's germline CDR1 is MDHEN and CDR2 SYDVKM. Trimming pared 10 bases from V and 0 bases from J, leaving 10 bases between. CDR3 length: 14 amino acids. CDR3 sequence (DNA): TGTGCCACGGGCGAACCCTCTGGGGCCAACGTCCTGACTTTC. It translates to CATGEPSGANVLTF.

This chain connects TRBV5-6 to TRBJ1-4; D not certain. Germline lookup yields CDR1 SGHDT and CDR2 YYEEEE. The CDR3 has 13 amino acids. V lost 3 bases and J 8 bases, leaving 11 bases between the germline ends. CDR3 coding DNA: TGTGCCAGCAGCTACAACTCGGAGGAAAAACTGTTTTTT. Its protein product is CASSYNSEEKLFF.

The V and J genes are TRBV18 and TRBJ1-4; D remains unclear. Germline CDR1 is KGHSH and CDR2 is LQKENI. Trimming removed 3 bases from V and 4 bases from J, with 12 bases in between. The CDR3 is 15 amino acids. The DNA of the CDR3 is TGTGCCAGCTCACCCACGGCGGCCCTTAATGAAAAACTGTTTTTT. It codes for CASSPTAALNEKLFF.

The rearrangement uses TRBV9 and TRBJ1-1; unclear D gene. Germline V gene lookup returns CDR1 SGDLS and CDR2 YYNGEE. V was shortened by 0 bases and J by 0 bases, with 6 bases between the two germline ends. CDR3 length: 14 residues. The CDR3 bases are TGTGCCAGCAGCGTAGGGACTGTGAACACTGAAGCTTTCTTT. Its protein product is CASSVGTVNTEAFF.

This chain uses TRBV11-2 with TRBJ1-4, with D unclear. The V and J ends lost 3 bases and 0 bases respectively, with 8 bases between them. Germline CDR1 reads SGHAT; CDR2 reads FQNNGV. The CDR3 covers 15 residues. CDR3 residues: CASSFSGATNEKLFF. The CDR3 nucleotides are TGTGCCAGCAGCTTTTCGGGTGCAACTAATGAAAAACTGTTTTTT.

This chain connects TRBV19 to TRBJ2-7; D may be TRBD2 (6 bases). The length of the CDR3 is 15 residues. Per the germline V gene, CDR1 is LNHDA and CDR2 is SQIVND (reference sequence). The germline V and J ends were trimmed by 2 bases and 4 bases, with 15 bases remaining between them. CDR3 nucleotides: TGTGCCAGTAGTATAAAGGCTTCGGGACTTTACGAGCAGTACTTC. This encodes CASSIKASGLYEQYF.

V usage is TRBV5-1 and J usage is TRBJ2-7, with D possibly TRBD2 on 5 matching bases. Trimming left V 1 base short and J 3 bases short, with 8 bases between. Germline V gives CDR1 SGHRS, CDR2 YFSETQ. The CDR3 has 13 amino acids. The CDR3 nucleotides are TGCGCCAGCAGCTTGACCCGGGGCTACGAGCAGTACTTC. It is translated as CASSLTRGYEQYF.

Only a few counts were recorded for this clone. The V and J genes are TRBV6-6 and TRBJ1-2; 8 nucleotides align to TRBD1. The CDR3 runs to 13 residues. J lost 4 bases, V lost 6 bases, and 4 bases had no gene match. Germline V lookup: CDR1 MNHNY, CDR2 SVGAGI (reference sequence). The CDR3 DNA sequence: TGTGCCAGCAGCGAGGGGACAGGCTATGGCTACACCTTC. Translated: CASSEGTGYGYTF.

The J gene is TRBJ1-3, the V gene TRBV18; TRBD1 matches at 7 bases. Germline loops: CDR1 KGHSH, CDR2 LQKENI. CDR3 length: 17 residues. The V gene end was trimmed by 1 base and the J gene end by 0 bases; junction bases not matched to a gene: 6. The CDR3 sequence is CASSPQNHRGSGNTIYF. Here the CDR3 DNA reads TGTGCCAGCTCACCACAGAATCACAGGGGCTCTGGAAACACCATATATTTT.

DNA of the CDR3: TGTGCCAGCAGCCCCCAGGACAGGGACTCTAATGAAAAACTGTTTTTT. Amino acids: CASSPQDRDSNEKLFF. This chain uses TRBV9 with TRBJ1-4, with 8 nucleotides matching TRBD1. Germline CDR1 reads SGDLS; CDR2 reads YYNGEE. Trimming at V came to 4 bases and at J to 3 bases, leaving 8 bases not matched to a gene. CDR3 length equals 16 residues.

V is TRBV7-6 and J is TRBJ1-2, with 7 nucleotides matching TRBD1. CDR3 length: 16 amino acids. Per germline, CDR1 SGHVS and CDR2 FNYEAQ. Trimming removed 2 bases from V and 7 bases from J; junction bases left unmatched: 13. For the CDR3, the DNA is TGTGCCAGCAGCTTACCCTACTCCGGACAGGTGGGTGGCTACACCTTC. Translating it yields CASSLPYSGQVGGYTF.

The chain is built from TRBV10-3 and TRBJ1-1, with D tentatively TRBD1 (6 bases). V shed 10 bases and J shed 1 base, with 13 bases lying between them. CDR1 and CDR2 from the germline V gene are ENHRY and SYGVKD. The CDR3 is 13 amino acids. The CDR3 DNA reads as TGTGCCACCGCCGGACAGCAGAACACTGAAGCTTTCTTT. Its translation is CATAGQQNTEAFF.

The V gene is TRBV5-4, the J gene TRBJ1-2, with 8 bases lining up with TRBD1. Trimming cost V 2 bases and J 0 bases; bases outside gene matches: 6. CDR3 length: 16 residues. Looked up from germline, CDR1 is SGHNT and CDR2 is YYREEE (reference sequence). CDR3 loop: CASSLPQGATNYGYTF. DNA of the CDR3: TGTGCCAGCAGCTTACCTCAGGGGGCGACTAACTATGGCTACACCTTC.

CDR3 amino acids: CASSSGQNYGYTF. CDR3 DNA sequence: TGCGCCAGCAGCTCCGGACAGAACTATGGCTACACCTTC. The V gene is TRBV5-1, the J gene TRBJ1-2; tentatively, D is TRBD1 (6 bases). The CDR3 length is 13 residues. With 3 bases removed from V and 2 bases from J, the gap between germline ends came to 8 bases. Germline-derived CDR1 and CDR2 are SGHRS and YFSETQ.

CDR3 residues: CASSLSSGANTGELFF. The CDR3, as DNA: TGCGCCAGCAGCTTATCTAGCGGCGCGAACACCGGGGAGCTGTTTTTT. This chain uses TRBV5-1 with TRBJ2-2, with 7 bases aligning to TRBD2. V shed 2 bases, J shed 0 bases, and the junction held 4 bases outside the gene matches. Germline V CDR1 and CDR2: SGHRS, YFSETQ. The CDR3 consists of 16 residues.